Listed below are T cell receptor beta chains from one sample, sequenced in a study of blood T cell repertoires in COVID-19. Data came from immunoSEQ multiplex PCR; TCRdb stores just in-frame clones and leaves some out. The sample lists roughly 110,000 clones; roughly 91% were seen once. The sample comprised peripheral blood. The source is a human donor with acute or convalescent COVID-19. The donor label of this sample is uncertain. Each CDR3 is given with its conserved first and last residue. D genes are given only for firm matches. A clone size is listed for some rows: how often the clone was seen (once, few, many), or a class if it is expanded.

D,V,J,size,DNA,CDR3
-,TRBV7-9,TRBJ2-2,-,TGTGCCAGCAGCTTAGGAGGTTGGAACACCGGGGAGCTGTTTTTT,CASSLGGWNTGELFF
TRBD1,TRBV29-1,TRBJ1-2,-,TGCAGCGTACTACGACAGGGGGCGAAAGGCTACACCTTC,CSVLRQGAKGYTF
-,TRBV11-2,TRBJ1-5,-,TGTGCCAGCGGAGGGGACCCCGGGAAGCAGCCCCAGCATTTT,CASGGDPGKQPQHF
-,TRBV19,TRBJ1-1,few,TGTGCCAGTAGTATTACAGGGTTTTCGAACACTGAAGCTTTCTTT,CASSITGFSNTEAFF
TRBD1,TRBV6-2/TRBV6-3,TRBJ1-5,-,TGTGCCAGCAGCCCTGGGACAGGGAGGCCCAATCAGCCCCAGCATTTT,CASSPGTGRPNQPQHF
TRBD2,TRBV27,TRBJ2-3,-,TGTGCCAGCAGTTTTATCGGCCTAGCGGGAGTAGGGGATACGCAGTATTTT,CASSFIGLAGVGDTQYF
-,TRBV4-3,TRBJ1-2,-,TGCGCCAGCAGCCAACAGGAGGACGAGGGCTATGGCTACACCTTC,CASSQQEDEGYGYTF
TRBD1,TRBV10-3,TRBJ1-1,-,TGTGCCATCAGTGGGGGACAGGGGGCATTGGGCACTGAAGCTTTCTTT,CAISGGQGALGTEAFF
-,TRBV28,TRBJ1-5,-,TGTGCCAGCAGTCTACCGAAGATTCGCAATCAGCCCCAGCATTTT,CASSLPKIRNQPQHF
-,TRBV6-5,TRBJ2-7,-,TGTGCCAGCAGTTACGGACAACCCCCTGGTGAGCAGTACTTC,CASSYGQPPGEQYF
TRBD1,TRBV5-1,TRBJ2-5,-,TGCGCCAGCAGCTTCGACAGGGGGCGCCCAGAGACCCAGTACTTC,CASSFDRGRPETQYF
-,TRBV3-1/TRBV3-2,TRBJ1-1,-,TGTGCCAGCAGCCCATTCGGAGGGGCTGAAGCTTTCTTT,CASSPFGGAEAFF
TRBD1,TRBV7-8,TRBJ2-1,once,TGTGCCAGCAGCTCGGACAGGGAAAGTGAGCAGTTCTTC,CASSSDRESEQFF
-,TRBV11-2,TRBJ2-5,-,TGTGCCAGCAGTTTACAGCAAGAGACCCAGTACTTC,CASSLQQETQYF
TRBD2,TRBV9,TRBJ2-1,-,TGTGCCAGCAGCGTAGCCGGGAGGGCGAACAATGAGCAGTTCTTC,CASSVAGRANNEQFF
-,TRBV19,TRBJ1-3,-,TGTGCCAGCAAGAGGGGGACACCAAGATCTCCTGGAAACACCATATATTTT,CASKRGTPRSPGNTIYF
TRBD2,TRBV4-3,TRBJ2-2,once,TGCGCCAGCAGCCAAGAAAATCTAGCGGCCGCGAACACCGGGGAGCTGTTTTTT,CASSQENLAAANTGELFF
TRBD1,TRBV5-1,TRBJ2-2,few,TGCGCCAGCAGCCCCACAGGGGGCCGAACCGGGGAGCTGTTTTTT,CASSPTGGRTGELFF
TRBD2,TRBV2,TRBJ2-3,few,TGTGCCAGCAGTGAACTAGCGGGGGGCGGGGATACGCAGTATTTT,CASSELAGGGDTQYF
-,TRBV14,TRBJ1-2,once,TGTGCCAGCAGCCAAGGCTTTTCCCCTATGGAGTATGGCTACACCTTC,CASSQGFSPMEYGYTF
-,TRBV7-2,TRBJ1-1,-,TGTGCCAGCAGCTTTTGGGGCACAGCGAACACTGAAGCTTTCTTT,CASSFWGTANTEAFF
TRBD1,TRBV5-6,TRBJ1-2,few,TGTGCCAGCAGCCCCAGACCGACAGGGAACTATGGCTACACCTTC,CASSPRPTGNYGYTF
-,TRBV28,TRBJ1-1,-,TGTGCCAGCAGTATCAACTACAGGGTAGCCACTGAAGCTTTCTTT,CASSINYRVATEAFF
TRBD1,TRBV6-5,TRBJ2-7,-,TGTGCCAGCACCAGAAAGACAGGGGGCATCTACGAGCAGTACTTC,CASTRKTGGIYEQYF
-,TRBV7-9,TRBJ1-2,once,TGTGCCAGCAGCTTCTCAGGGGTGGATGGCTACACCTTC,CASSFSGVDGYTF
TRBD1,TRBV6-6,TRBJ1-6,-,TGTGCCAGCAGTCCTCCTTACAGGGGGCAATGGGGTAATTCACCCCTCCACTTT,CASSPPYRGQWGNSPLHF
-,TRBV11-2,TRBJ1-1,-,TGTGCCAGCAGCTCGAGATACACTGAAGCTTTCTTT,CASSSRYTEAFF
TRBD1,TRBV28,TRBJ2-7,-,TGTGCCAGCACAAAAAACATCGGGACAGGCTCCGAGCAGTACTTC,CASTKNIGTGSEQYF
TRBD1,TRBV10-3,TRBJ1-6,-,TGTGCCGTCACAGGGGGCTCCTATAATTCACCCCTCCACTTT,CAVTGGSYNSPLHF
-,TRBV7-2,TRBJ2-1,few,TGTGCCAGCAGCTCCCGGGCCCCGGGGGATGAGCAGTTCTTC,CASSSRAPGDEQFF
TRBD1,TRBV7-3,TRBJ2-2,few,TGTGCCAGCAGCCGAGGGGGACAGGAAAACACCGGGGAGCTGTTTTTT,CASSRGGQENTGELFF
-,TRBV12-3/TRBV12-4,TRBJ1-1,-,TGTGCCAGCAGTTTGAGTGTGAACACTGAAGCTTTCTTT,CASSLSVNTEAFF
TRBD2,TRBV10-3,TRBJ2-3,-,TGTGCCATCAGTGAGACGACGAAGCGGGGGGCTCCAGGGCAGCGCACAGATACGCAGTATTTT,CAISETTKRGAPGQRTDTQYF
TRBD2,TRBV7-8,TRBJ2-1,few,TGTGCCAGCAGCTTAATGAGACTAGCGGTTTACAATGAGCAGTTCTTC,CASSLMRLAVYNEQFF
-,TRBV6-5,TRBJ1-1,-,TGTGCCAGCAGTTACGGGGGGGGTGTAGCTTTCTTT,CASSYGGGVAFF
TRBD1,TRBV5-6,TRBJ2-7,-,TGTGCCAGCAGCTTCCCGGGACAGGGTAACTACGAGCAGTACTTC,CASSFPGQGNYEQYF
TRBD2,TRBV2,TRBJ2-3,-,TGTGCCAGCAGTACCGGGACTAGCGGGGGGCCCACAGATACGCAGTATTTT,CASSTGTSGGPTDTQYF
TRBD2,TRBV4-2,TRBJ2-2,-,TGTGCCAGCAAGCCGGCGAGCGGGGGGGCCGGGGAGCTGTTTTTT,CASKPASGGAGELFF
-,TRBV20-1,TRBJ1-4,-,TGCAGTGCTAGTTTGCGTCATGGTGAAAAACTGTTTTTT,CSASLRHGEKLFF
-,TRBV7-9,TRBJ2-1,-,TGTGCCAGCAGCGGTGAACAGGGGCCACGGGGGGGTGAGCAGTTCTTC,CASSGEQGPRGGEQFF
TRBD1,TRBV2,TRBJ1-2,-,TGTGCCAGCAGTGAATCCCCCGGGACAGGGACCTTTGGCTACACCTTC,CASSESPGTGTFGYTF
TRBD2,TRBV28,TRBJ2-7,-,TGTGCCAGCAGCCCAAGTGGACTAGTCGTCTACTTC,CASSPSGLVVYF
-,TRBV28,TRBJ2-7,-,TGTGCCAGCGGTTCGACATCATCCTACGAGCAGTACTTC,CASGSTSSYEQYF
TRBD1,TRBV11-2,TRBJ2-5,-,TGTGCCAGCAGCCCGTGGACAGGGAGTCAAGAGACCCAGTACTTC,CASSPWTGSQETQYF
-,TRBV4-3,TRBJ1-2,-,TGCGCCAGCAGCCAAGACAGGGGAGACTATGGCTACACCTTC,CASSQDRGDYGYTF
-,TRBV7-9,TRBJ2-3,-,TGTGCCAGCAGTGTGACAGATACAGATACGCAGTATTTT,CASSVTDTDTQYF
-,TRBV7-8,TRBJ2-1,-,TGTGCCAGCAGCCCCCTCGACAGATACAATGAGCAGTTCTTC,CASSPLDRYNEQFF
-,TRBV4-1,TRBJ1-5,once,TGCGCCAGCAGCCACCCCCCCGGACTAGATGGGGGGCCCCAGCATTTT,CASSHPPGLDGGPQHF
-,TRBV5-4,TRBJ1-2,-,TGTGCCAGCAGCTCCCCATCTGGGGGGGACTATGGCTACACCTTC,CASSSPSGGDYGYTF
-,TRBV4-3,TRBJ1-1,-,TGCGCCAGCAGCCAAGATTCCGGATGGGGCAGAGATTCTGAAGCTTTCTTT,CASSQDSGWGRDSEAFF
TRBD2,TRBV2,TRBJ2-3,-,TGTGCCAGCAGTGAACTAGCGGGGGGTACAGATACGCAGTATTTT,CASSELAGGTDTQYF
TRBD2,TRBV3-1/TRBV3-2,TRBJ2-1,-,TGTGCCAGCAGCCCGACTAGCGGGGGGGCAACTTACAATGAGCAGTTCTTC,CASSPTSGGATYNEQFF
TRBD1,TRBV28,TRBJ1-2,-,TGTGCCAGCAGGGGGACAGGGGGTTCCTATGGCTACACCTTC,CASRGTGGSYGYTF